This TCR beta chain derives from a study of read filtering for tumor transcriptome and immune sequencing. This clonotype was counted once. Its target is not known. A read error may explain this, as a much larger clone is one base away. Molecular barcoded adaptors covering alpha/delta and beta/gamma chains were used on roughly 400 ng RNA. TCRdb reprocessed the reads via MiXCR and lists one record per CDR3 protein. The sample has more than 55,000 distinct CDR3 sequences; 20% to 25% are singletons. Study results and limitations: Single-read clonotypes: roughly four fifths of IR-seq clonotypes (around 3.4% of reads), 74.6% of RNA-seq clonotypes (approximately 45% of reads).

CDR3 size: 17 residues. Germline CDR1 and CDR2: SGHVS and FQNEAQ. The sample taken for sequencing was a population of CD138-negative cells sorted from bone marrow. The origin of this receptor is a donor at least 40 years old with multiple myeloma. The V call is TRBV7-8, the J call TRBJ2-7, with a weak D call TRBD1 (6 bases). This CDR3 is CASSQPRGFPSLYGQYF. The CDR3, as DNA: TGTGCCAGCAGCCAACCGAGGGGGTTCCCCTCTCTCTACGGGCAGTACTTC. Supplemented by reference TRBV7-8 and TRBJ2-7, the full variable domain reads GAGVSQSPRYKVAKRGQDVALRCDPISGHVSLFWYQQALGQGPEFLTYFQNEAQLDKSGLPSDRFFAERPEGSVSTLKIQRTQQEDSAVYLCASSQPRGFPSLYGQYFGPGTRLTVT.